This T cell receptor beta chain is from a study of shared clonotypes between healthy human individuals. V lost 0 bases, J lost 2 bases, and 19 bases lay in between. This CDR3 is 18 amino acids long. CDR1 and CDR2 from the germline V gene are SGDLS and YYNGEE. A remark on this clone: Its antigen is not known.

Whole-study results and caveats: Blood was the sole source, and tissue repertoires probably differ.

The repertoire was sequenced with immunoSEQ multiplex PCR; TCRdb's copy has only in-frame clones and lacks some. The repertoire holds about 2 million clones, with roughly 94% as singletons. V usage is TRBV9 and J usage is TRBJ2-3, with D perhaps TRBD2 (6 bases). Material for sequencing was naive CD4+ T cells sorted from blood. As to subset: CD45RA+ positively selected. This sequence was found in a man younger than 35 in good health. For the CDR3, the DNA is TGTGCCAGCAGCGTAGCGCTAGGGGCGGGAAGGACCACAGATACGCAGTATTTT. Amino acid sequence: CASSVALGAGRTTDTQYF.